The sequence of this T cell receptor (beta chain) was determined in a study of cytomegalovirus exposure and HLA in healthy donors. For the study at large: Within an early data release were around 87 million unique TCRs drawn from HLA-typed donors.

Notes on the study in general: In an earlier analysis, about 87% or about 30%: the productive usage of most TCR beta V segments. In a later analysis, CMV-associated beta chains were mostly HLA-associated, it appeared. Later analysis demonstrated an association between a missense DCLRE1C variant and TCR beta V- and J-gene trimming.

The PCR made use of 60 Vbeta and 13 Jbeta primers. The repertoire was sequenced with immunoSEQ multiplex PCR; TCRdb's copy has only in-frame clones and lacks some. The table records about 210,000 clones, roughly 80% of them present only once. As regards this clone: Its antigen is not identified.

The CDR3 is 11 residues long. Trimming took 5 bases from V and 5 from J, leaving 6 bases between them. CDR1 and CDR2 from the germline V gene are SGHAT and FQNNGV. The chain combines TRBV11-2 with TRBJ2-5; no clear D gene. This TCR derives from a man aged 40-55 years in good health and CMV-seropositive. The sample was PBMCs. CDR3 sequence (DNA): TGTGCCAGCAGCCTCGGGGAGACCCAGTACTTC. This sequence encodes CASSLGETQYF.